The rows below give T cell receptor beta chains drawn from one sample of a study of T-cell memory formation after mild COVID-19. TCRdb recomputed calls from the 5' RACE reads with MiXCR, one row per CDR3 protein. This table holds about 240,000 distinct CDR3 sequences, 8.5% to 9.5% found once. The sample consisted of PBMCs or a T cell subset sorted from them (not recorded which). The receptors come from a young man who had mild COVID-19 (a few samples of this study predate the infection). Cell type and time point are not known. The CDR3 runs from the conserved cysteine through the conserved F or W. A D gene is named only where the DNA matches it firmly. Size is omitted from some rows. Given values are once, few, many or a class for expanded clones.

>TRBD2|few|TRBJ2-5|TRBV7-7
CASSLGLAGATQYF
TGTGCCAGCAGCCTCGGACTAGCAGGCGCGACCCAGTACTTC
>TRBD2|few|TRBJ2-1|TRBV6-5
CASSHRLPGLAGEVYNEQFF
TGTGCCAGCAGTCACCGACTCCCGGGACTAGCGGGGGAGGTCTACAATGAGCAGTTCTTC
>NA|few|TRBJ1-1|TRBV5-5
CASSLDRAAEAFF
TGTGCCAGCAGCTTGGACAGGGCCGCTGAAGCTTTCTTT
>NA|NA|TRBJ1-1|TRBV7-8
CASSPAAGDTEAFF
TGTGCCAGCAGCCCAGCCGCAGGTGACACTGAAGCTTTCTTT
>TRBD1|few|TRBJ1-1|TRBV6-5
CASRMDRGTEAFF
TGTGCCAGCAGAATGGACAGGGGCACTGAAGCTTTCTTT
>NA|few|TRBJ2-5|TRBV25-1
CASNTGRETQYF
TGTGCCAGCAATACGGGACGGGAGACCCAGTACTTC
>TRBD2|many|TRBJ2-1|TRBV20-1
CSAPIAGGLTPERFF
TGCAGTGCTCCGATAGCGGGGGGGCTAACCCCCGAGCGGTTCTTC
>NA|few|TRBJ2-4|TRBV5-1
CASSLRRGPVEDF
TGCGCCAGCAGCTTGAGGCGAGGTCCTGTCGAGGACTTC
>NA|NA|TRBJ1-1|TRBV19
CASKGPLNTEAFF
TGTGCCAGTAAAGGTCCCTTGAACACTGAAGCTTTCTTT
>NA|NA|TRBJ2-3|TRBV6-5
CASSTRTVPAQQYF
TGTGCCAGCAGCACCCGGACAGTGCCCGCTCAGCAGTATTTT
>TRBD2|NA|TRBJ2-2|TRBV28
CASSLRLAGGYTGELFF
TGTGCCAGCAGTTTAAGACTAGCGGGAGGGTACACCGGGGAGCTGTTTTTT
>TRBD1|NA|TRBJ1-2|TRBV12-3/TRBV12-4
CASSRTGAAYGYTF
TGTGCCAGCAGTCGGACAGGGGCTGCCTATGGCTACACCTTC
>NA|NA|TRBJ1-2|TRBV6-2/TRBV6-3
CASTYDKAYGYTF
TGTGCCAGCACCTACGATAAGGCCTATGGCTACACCTTC
>TRBD2|many|TRBJ2-2|TRBV6-6
CASSSPLAGGTGELFF
TGTGCCAGCAGTTCCCCCCTAGCGGGGGGCACCGGGGAGCTGTTTTTT
>TRBD2|few|TRBJ2-3|TRBV4-1
CASSQPTSGRTDTQYF
TGCGCCAGCAGCCAGCCAACTAGCGGACGCACAGATACGCAGTATTTT
>NA|NA|TRBJ2-6|TRBV19
CASSRRFGANVLTF
TGTGCCAGTAGTCGACGGTTTGGGGCCAACGTCCTGACTTTC
>NA|NA|TRBJ1-3|TRBV2
CASSDGAIGSGNTIYF
TGTGCCAGCAGTGATGGGGCAATAGGCTCTGGAAACACCATATATTTT
>TRBD1|many|TRBJ2-7|TRBV25-1
CASSENRGQGSYEQYF
TGTGCCAGCAGTGAAAATAGGGGGCAGGGGTCCTACGAGCAGTACTTC
>TRBD1|many|TRBJ1-5|TRBV5-1
CASSLTGAPNQPQHF
TGCGCCAGCAGCTTGACAGGGGCACCAAATCAGCCCCAGCATTTT
>NA|NA|TRBJ2-5|TRBV20-1
CSARDPGRGETQYF
TGCAGTGCTAGAGATCCAGGGAGGGGGGAGACCCAGTACTTC
>NA|few|TRBJ1-2|TRBV18
CASSPGSQGDYGYTF
TGTGCCAGCTCACCAGGGTCACAGGGAGACTATGGCTACACCTTC
>NA|NA|TRBJ1-1|TRBV7-9
CASSFQGLGAEAFF
TGTGCCAGCAGCTTCCAGGGACTTGGGGCTGAAGCTTTCTTT
>NA|NA|TRBJ2-3|TRBV6-5
CASSYMGQGTDTQYF
TGTGCCAGCAGTTACATGGGGCAGGGCACAGATACGCAGTATTTT
>NA|NA|TRBJ2-3|TRBV7-6
CASSPRLDYTDTQYF
TGTGCCAGCAGCCCCAGACTAGACTACACAGATACGCAGTATTTT
>NA|many|TRBJ1-2|TRBV20-1
CSAVTGYYGYTF
TGCAGTGCTGTTACAGGGTACTATGGCTACACCTTC
>NA|NA|TRBJ2-5|TRBV12-3/TRBV12-4
CASSARETQYF
TGTGCCAGCTCTGCCCGGGAGACCCAGTACTTC
>NA|few|TRBJ2-5|TRBV20-1
CSARTSRETQYF
TGCAGTGCTAGGACTAGTCGTGAGACCCAGTACTTC